The TCR beta chain described here comes from a study of blood T cells in healthy people across ages. CDR1 is MNHEY and CDR2 is SMNVEV in the germline V gene (reference sequence). Between the trimmed V and J ends, which lost 6 bases and 1 base, there was a span of 12 bases. The CDR3 loop spans 14 amino acids. This clonotype was seen only a few times. What it binds is unknown. Findings and limits, study-wide: Donor CMV status, an unknown factor, possibly confounded changes in expanded clonotypes.

Through a sample-barcoded 5' primer and a J-beta primer mix, a second PCR was run for roughly 7 to 11 cycles. TCRdb re-analysed the 5' RACE reads in MiXCR, keeping a single row per CDR3 protein. Counted here are about 800,000 distinct CDR3 sequences, over 45% occurring once; the ten biggest clones make up about 20%. This TCR derives from a man in his thirties or forties in good health. The sequencing sample was made of blood. The chain recombines TRBV27 with TRBJ2-5, with TRBD1 as a possible D gene (5 bases). CDR3 bases: TGTGCCAGCAGCACTGGACACCCCCAAGAGACCCAGTACTTC. This encodes CASSTGHPQETQYF.